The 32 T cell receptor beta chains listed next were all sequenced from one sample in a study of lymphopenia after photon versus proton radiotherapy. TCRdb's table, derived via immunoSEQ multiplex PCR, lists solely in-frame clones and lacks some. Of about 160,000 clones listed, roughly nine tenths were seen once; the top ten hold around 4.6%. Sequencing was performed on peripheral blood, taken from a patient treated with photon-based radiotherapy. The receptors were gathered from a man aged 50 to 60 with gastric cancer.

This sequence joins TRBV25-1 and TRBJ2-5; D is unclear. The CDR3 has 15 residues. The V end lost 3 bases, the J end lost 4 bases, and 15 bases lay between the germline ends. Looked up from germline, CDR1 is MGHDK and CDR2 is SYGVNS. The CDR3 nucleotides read TGTGCCAGCAGTGACCCGAGGATGTCTCGAGAGACCCAGTACTTC. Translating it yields CASSDPRMSRETQYF.

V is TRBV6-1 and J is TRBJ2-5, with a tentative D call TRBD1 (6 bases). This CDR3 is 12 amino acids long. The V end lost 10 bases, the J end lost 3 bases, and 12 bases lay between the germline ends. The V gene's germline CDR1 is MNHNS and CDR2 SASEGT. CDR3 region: CAIAGTKETQYF. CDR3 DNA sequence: TGTGCCATCGCCGGGACAAAAGAGACCCAGTACTTC.

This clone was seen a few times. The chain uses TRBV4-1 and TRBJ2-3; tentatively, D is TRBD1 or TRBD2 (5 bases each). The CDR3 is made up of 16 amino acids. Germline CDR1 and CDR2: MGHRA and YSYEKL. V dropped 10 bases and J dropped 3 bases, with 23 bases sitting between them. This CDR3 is CATSGTTFFKTDTQYF. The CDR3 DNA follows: TGCGCCACCTCCGGGACGACTTTTTTTAAGACAGATACGCAGTATTTT.

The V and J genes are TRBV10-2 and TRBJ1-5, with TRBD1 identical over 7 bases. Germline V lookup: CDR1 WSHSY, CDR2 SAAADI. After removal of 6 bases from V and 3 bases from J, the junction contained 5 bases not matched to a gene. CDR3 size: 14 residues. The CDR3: CASRRDSSNQPQHF. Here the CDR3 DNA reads TGCGCCAGCAGAAGGGACAGCTCCAATCAGCCCCAGCATTTT.

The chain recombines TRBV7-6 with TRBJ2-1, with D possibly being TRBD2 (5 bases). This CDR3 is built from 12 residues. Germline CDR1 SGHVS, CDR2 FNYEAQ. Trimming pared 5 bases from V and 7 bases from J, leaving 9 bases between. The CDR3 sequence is CASSPGGNEQFF. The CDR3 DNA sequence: TGTGCCAGCAGCCCAGGAGGTAATGAGCAGTTCTTC.

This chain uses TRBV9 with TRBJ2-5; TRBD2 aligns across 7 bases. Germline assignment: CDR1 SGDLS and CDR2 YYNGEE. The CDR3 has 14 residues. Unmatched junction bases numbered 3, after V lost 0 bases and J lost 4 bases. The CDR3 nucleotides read TGTGCCAGCAGCGTAGGGTCTAGCGGAGAGACCCAGTACTTC. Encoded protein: CASSVGSSGETQYF. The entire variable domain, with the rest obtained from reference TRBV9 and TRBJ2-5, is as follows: DSGVTQTPKHLITATGQRVTLRCSPRSGDLSVYWYQQSLDQGLQFLIQYYNGEERAKGNILERFSAQQFPDLHSELNLSSLELGDSALYFCASSVGSSGETQYFGPGTRLLVL.

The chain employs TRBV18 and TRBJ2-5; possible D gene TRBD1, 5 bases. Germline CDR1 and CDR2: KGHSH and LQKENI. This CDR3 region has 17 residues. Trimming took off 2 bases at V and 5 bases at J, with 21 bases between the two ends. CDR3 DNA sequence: TGTGCCAGCTCACCAAGGGCTCGGCAGGGCCCAGGGGAGACCCAGTACTTC. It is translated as CASSPRARQGPGETQYF.

CDR3 loop: CASSIPTGGEQYF. CDR3 nucleotides: TGTGCCAGCAGCATACCGACAGGGGGCGAGCAGTACTTC. V usage is TRBV21-1 and J usage is TRBJ2-7; the table gives TRBD1 as D, unverified against the DNA. TRBV21-1 is termed a pseudogene. The CDR3 contains 13 residues.

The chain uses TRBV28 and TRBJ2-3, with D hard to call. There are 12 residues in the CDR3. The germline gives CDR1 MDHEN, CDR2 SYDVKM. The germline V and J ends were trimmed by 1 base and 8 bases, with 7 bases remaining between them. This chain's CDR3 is CASSLSPVTQYF. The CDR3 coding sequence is TGTGCCAGCAGTTTATCCCCAGTTACGCAGTATTTT.

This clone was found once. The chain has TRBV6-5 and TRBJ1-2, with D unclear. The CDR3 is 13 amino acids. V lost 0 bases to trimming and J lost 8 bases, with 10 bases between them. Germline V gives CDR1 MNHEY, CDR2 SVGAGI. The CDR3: CASSYSSGTGYTF. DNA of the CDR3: TGTGCCAGCAGTTACTCGTCAGGCACAGGCTACACCTTC.

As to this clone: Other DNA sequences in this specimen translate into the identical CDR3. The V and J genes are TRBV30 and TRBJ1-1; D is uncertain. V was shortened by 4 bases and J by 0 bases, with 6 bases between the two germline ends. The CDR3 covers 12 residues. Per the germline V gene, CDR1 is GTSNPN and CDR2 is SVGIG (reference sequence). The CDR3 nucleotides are TGTGCCTGGAAGATCATGAACACTGAAGCTTTCTTT. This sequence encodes CAWKIMNTEAFF.

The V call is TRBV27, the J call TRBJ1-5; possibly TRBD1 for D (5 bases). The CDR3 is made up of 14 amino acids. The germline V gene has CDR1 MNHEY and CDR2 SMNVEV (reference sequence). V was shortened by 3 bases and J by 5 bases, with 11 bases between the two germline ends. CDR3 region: CASSFQGNDQPQHF. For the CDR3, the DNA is TGTGCCAGCAGTTTTCAGGGTAATGATCAGCCCCAGCATTTT.

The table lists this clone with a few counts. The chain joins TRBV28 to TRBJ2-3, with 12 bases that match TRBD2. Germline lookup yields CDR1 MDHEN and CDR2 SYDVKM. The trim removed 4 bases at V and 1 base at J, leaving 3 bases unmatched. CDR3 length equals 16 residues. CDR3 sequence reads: CASSSLAGGRTDTQYF. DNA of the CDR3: TGTGCCAGCAGTTCACTAGCGGGAGGTCGCACAGATACGCAGTATTTT.

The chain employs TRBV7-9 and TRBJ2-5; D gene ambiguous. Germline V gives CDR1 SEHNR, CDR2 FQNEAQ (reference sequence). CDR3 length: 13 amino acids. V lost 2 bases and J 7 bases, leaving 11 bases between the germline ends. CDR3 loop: CASSLISSGTQYF. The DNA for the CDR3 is TGTGCCAGCAGCTTAATTAGCTCAGGGACCCAGTACTTC.

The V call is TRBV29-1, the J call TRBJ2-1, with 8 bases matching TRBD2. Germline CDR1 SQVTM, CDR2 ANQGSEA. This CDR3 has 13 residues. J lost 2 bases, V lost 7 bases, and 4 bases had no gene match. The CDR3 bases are TGCAGCGGAGAGCGGGAGACCTACAATGAGCAGTTCTTC. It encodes CSGERETYNEQFF.

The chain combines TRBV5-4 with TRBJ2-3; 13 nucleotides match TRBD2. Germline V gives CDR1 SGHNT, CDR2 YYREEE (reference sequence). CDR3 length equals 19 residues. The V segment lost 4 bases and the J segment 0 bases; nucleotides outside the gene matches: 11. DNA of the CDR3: TGTGCCAGCAGCATAGGACTAGCGGGAGCCACGTATAGCACAGATACGCAGTATTTT. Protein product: CASSIGLAGATYSTDTQYF.

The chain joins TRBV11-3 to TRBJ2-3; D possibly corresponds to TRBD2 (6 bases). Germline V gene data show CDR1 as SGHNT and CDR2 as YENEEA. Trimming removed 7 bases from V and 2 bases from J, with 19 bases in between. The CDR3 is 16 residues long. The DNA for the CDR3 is TGTGCCAGCACCCCCGTCACGGGGGAGGACACAGATACGCAGTATTTT. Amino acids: CASTPVTGEDTDTQYF.

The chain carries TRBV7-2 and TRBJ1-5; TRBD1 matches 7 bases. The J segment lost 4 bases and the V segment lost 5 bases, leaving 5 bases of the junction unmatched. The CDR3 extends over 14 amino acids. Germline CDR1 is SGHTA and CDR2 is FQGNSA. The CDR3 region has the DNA TGTGCCAGCAGCCGGGACAGCGCTAATCAGCCCCAGCATTTT. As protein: CASSRDSANQPQHF.

CDR3 nucleotides: TGTGCCAGCAGCTTAACCCCTAAACCTAGCTCCTACGAGCAGTACTTC. Amino acid sequence: CASSLTPKPSSYEQYF. The chain links TRBV7-2 to TRBJ2-7; unclear D gene. V lost 2 bases and J lost 0, with 14 bases in between. The germline V gene has CDR1 SGHTA and CDR2 FQGNSA. This CDR3 region has 16 residues.

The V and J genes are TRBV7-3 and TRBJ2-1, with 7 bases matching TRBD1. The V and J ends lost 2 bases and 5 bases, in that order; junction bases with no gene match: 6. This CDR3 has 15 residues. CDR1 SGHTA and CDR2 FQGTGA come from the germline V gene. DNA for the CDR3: TGTGCCAGCAGCTTACGAGGACAGGAAAACAATGAGCAGTTCTTC. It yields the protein CASSLRGQENNEQFF.

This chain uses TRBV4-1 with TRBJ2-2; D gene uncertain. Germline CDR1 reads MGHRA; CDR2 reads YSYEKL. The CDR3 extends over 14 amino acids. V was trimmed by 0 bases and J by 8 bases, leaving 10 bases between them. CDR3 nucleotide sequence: TGCGCCAGCAGCCAAGATAGTGGGCTTGGGGAGCTGTTTTTT. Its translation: CASSQDSGLGELFF.

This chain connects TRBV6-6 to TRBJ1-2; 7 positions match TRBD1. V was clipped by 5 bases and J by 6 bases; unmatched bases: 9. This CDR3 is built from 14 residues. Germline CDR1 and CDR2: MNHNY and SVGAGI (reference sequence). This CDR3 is CASSPMPGGHGYTF. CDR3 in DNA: TGTGCCAGCAGTCCCATGCCAGGGGGTCATGGCTACACCTTC.

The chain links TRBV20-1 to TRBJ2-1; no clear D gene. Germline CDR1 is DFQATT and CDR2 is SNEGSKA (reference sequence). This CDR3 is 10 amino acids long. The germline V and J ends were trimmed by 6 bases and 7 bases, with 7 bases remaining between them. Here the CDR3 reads CSAERNEQFF. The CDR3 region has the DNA TGCAGTGCCGAGAGGAATGAGCAGTTCTTC.

CDR3 bases: TGTGCCAGCAGTTACTCCGGACAGGGTTCCTACGAGCAGTACTTC. Its protein product is CASSYSGQGSYEQYF. V and J are TRBV6-6 and TRBJ2-7, with 8 bases lining up with TRBD1. This CDR3 is built from 15 residues. The V and J ends lost 0 bases and 1 base, in that order; junction bases with no gene match: 2. From germline, CDR1 is MNHNY and CDR2 SVGAGI (reference sequence).

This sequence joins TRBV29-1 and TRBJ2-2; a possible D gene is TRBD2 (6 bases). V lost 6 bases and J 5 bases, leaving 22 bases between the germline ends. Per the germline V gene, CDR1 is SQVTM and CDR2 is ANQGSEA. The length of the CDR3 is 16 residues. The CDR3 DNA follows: TGCAGCGTAGAATTAGAACTCGGGAGTGCTACCGGGGAGCTGTTTTTT. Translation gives CSVELELGSATGELFF.

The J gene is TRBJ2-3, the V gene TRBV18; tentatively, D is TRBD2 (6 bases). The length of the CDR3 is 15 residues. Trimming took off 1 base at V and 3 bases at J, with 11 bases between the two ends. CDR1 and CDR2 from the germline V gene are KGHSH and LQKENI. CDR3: CASSPLNSGTDTQYF. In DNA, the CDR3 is TGTGCCAGCTCACCACTTAATAGCGGTACAGATACGCAGTATTTT.

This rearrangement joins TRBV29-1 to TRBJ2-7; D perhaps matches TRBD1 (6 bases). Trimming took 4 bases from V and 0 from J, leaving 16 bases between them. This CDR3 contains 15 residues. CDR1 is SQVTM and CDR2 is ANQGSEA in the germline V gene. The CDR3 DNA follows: TGCAGCGTTGGCGACAGGAGGCCGCCCTCCTACGAGCAGTACTTC. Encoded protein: CSVGDRRPPSYEQYF.

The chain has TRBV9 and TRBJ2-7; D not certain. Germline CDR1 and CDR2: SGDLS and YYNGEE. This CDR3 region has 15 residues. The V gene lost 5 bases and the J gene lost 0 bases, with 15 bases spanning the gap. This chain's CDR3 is CASSRSSNISYEQYF. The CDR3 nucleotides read TGTGCCAGCAGTCGTAGCAGTAATATCTCCTACGAGCAGTACTTC.

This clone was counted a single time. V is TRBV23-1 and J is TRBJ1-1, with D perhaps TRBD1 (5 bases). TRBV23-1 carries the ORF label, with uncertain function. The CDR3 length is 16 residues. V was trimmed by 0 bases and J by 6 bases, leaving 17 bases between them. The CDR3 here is CASSQSLQSQGAEAFF. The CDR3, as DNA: TGCGCCAGCAGTCAATCCCTCCAGTCTCAGGGCGCTGAAGCTTTCTTT.

Here the CDR3 reads CASSLVWLAGAQETQYF. In nucleotides, the CDR3 is TGTGCCAGCAGCTTGGTCTGGCTAGCGGGAGCCCAAGAGACCCAGTACTTC. The chain recombines TRBV5-4 with TRBJ2-5, with 10 bases identical to TRBD2. The germline CDR1 and CDR2 sequences are SGHNT and YYREEE (reference sequence). The length of the CDR3 is 17 residues. J lost 1 base, V lost 0 bases, and 6 bases had no gene match.

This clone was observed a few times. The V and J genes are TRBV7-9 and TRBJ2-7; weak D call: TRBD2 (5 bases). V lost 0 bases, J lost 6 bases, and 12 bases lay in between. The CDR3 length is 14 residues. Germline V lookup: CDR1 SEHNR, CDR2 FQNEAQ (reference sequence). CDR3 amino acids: CASSLAVTEGEQYF. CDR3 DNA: TGTGCCAGCAGCTTAGCGGTCACCGAGGGCGAGCAGTACTTC.

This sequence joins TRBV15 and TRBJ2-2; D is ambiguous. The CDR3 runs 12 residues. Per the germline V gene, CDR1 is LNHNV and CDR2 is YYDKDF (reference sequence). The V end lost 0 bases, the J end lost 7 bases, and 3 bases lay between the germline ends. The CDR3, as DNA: TGTGCCACCAGCAGAGATGACGGGGAGCTGTTTTTT. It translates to CATSRDDGELFF.